The 9 T cell receptor beta chains below all came from one sample that was sequenced in a study of metastatic and nonmetastatic thyroid tumors. TCRdb re-called clones via MiXCR from the PCR reads. Of approximately 35,000 clones listed, more than 10% are singletons. The entire patient cohort was treatment-naive prior to thyroid surgery. The sequencing sample was made of blood. All receptors come from a female donor with papillary thyroid cancer or a benign thyroid nodule (not recorded which). Some clones in this sample may be carry-over from other donors' samples.

This clone occurred many times. The chain links TRBV20-1 to TRBJ2-1, with 8 bases matching TRBD2. The junction had 10 bases not matched to a gene; V was cut back by 0 bases and J by 9 bases. The CDR3 extends over 15 amino acids. CDR1 is DFQATT and CDR2 is SNEGSKA in the germline V gene (reference sequence). The CDR3 bases are TGCAGTGCTAGAGATCCGGGTAGCGGGGTCGGTGAGCAGTTCTTC. This translates into CSARDPGSGVGEQFF.

By proportion, this clone is medium-sized. V is TRBV6-1 and J is TRBJ1-2, with a possible D match to TRBD1 (5 bases). The CDR3 loop spans 14 amino acids. The germline gives CDR1 MNHNS, CDR2 SASEGT. Trimming shortened V by 7 bases and J by 5 bases, and 17 bases separated the two germline ends. The CDR3 is CASTPGETVYGYTF. The CDR3 nucleotides read TGTGCCAGCACCCCGGGGGAGACCGTTTATGGCTACACCTTC.

The V and J genes are TRBV4-1 and TRBJ1-2; TRBD1 matches at 8 bases. CDR1 and CDR2 from the germline V gene are MGHRA and YSYEKL. The CDR3 is 13 amino acids. V shed 3 bases, J shed 8 bases, and the junction held 5 bases outside the gene matches. The CDR3 coding sequence is TGCGCCAGCAGCCATCGGACAGGGAACGGCTACACCTTC. Protein: CASSHRTGNGYTF.

This clone was counted many times. The chain recombines TRBV11-1 with TRBJ1-3; TRBD1 matches at 7 bases. The J segment lost 3 bases and the V segment lost 6 bases, leaving 8 bases of the junction unmatched. Germline assignment: CDR1 SGHAT and CDR2 FQDESV (reference sequence). The CDR3 contains 15 residues. The CDR3: CASSPEQGIGNTIYF. The CDR3 nucleotides read TGTGCCAGCAGTCCGGAACAGGGGATTGGAAACACCATATATTTT.

The J gene is TRBJ2-1, the V gene TRBV11-3; D not certain. Trimming removed 1 base at V and 7 bases at J, with 11 bases between. Per germline, CDR1 SGHNT and CDR2 YENEEA. The CDR3 is 14 residues long. The CDR3 here is CASSLGSTMNEQFF. CDR3 nucleotides: TGTGCCAGCAGCTTAGGTTCCACGATGAATGAGCAGTTCTTC.

This clone was seen at least ten times. V is TRBV20-1 and J is TRBJ2-1; TRBD2 matches at 8 bases. Germline V CDR1 and CDR2: DFQATT, SNEGSKA (reference sequence). The CDR3 covers 15 residues. J was trimmed by 0 bases and V by 0 bases; bases with no gene match: 1. This CDR3 reads CSARDGTSSYNEQFF. The CDR3 DNA sequence: TGCAGTGCTAGAGATGGGACTAGCTCCTACAATGAGCAGTTCTTC.

This clone was detected many times. This chain connects TRBV6-1 to TRBJ2-3; 7 nucleotides agree with TRBD1. The CDR3 spans 15 residues. CDR1 is MNHNS, CDR2 SASEGT, per germline. J lost 0 bases, V lost 8 bases, and 8 bases had no gene match. Here the CDR3 DNA reads TGTGCCAGCCGATACCAGGGGGTTAGCACAGATACGCAGTATTTT. As protein: CASRYQGVSTDTQYF.

CDR3 sequence: CATGQGASSPLHF. CDR3 in DNA: TGTGCCACCGGGCAGGGAGCATCTTCACCCCTCCACTTT. The V and J genes are TRBV6-1 and TRBJ1-6; perhaps TRBD1 as D (5 bases). The CDR3 is 13 residues long. From germline, CDR1 is MNHNS and CDR2 SASEGT. Trimming removed 10 bases from V and 9 bases from J, with 16 bases in between.

This clone has ten or more counts. V is TRBV20-1 and J is TRBJ2-6, with D tentatively TRBD1 (7 bases). V was trimmed by 0 bases and J by 0 bases, leaving 9 bases between them. This CDR3 has 16 amino acids. Germline V gene data show CDR1 as DFQATT and CDR2 as SNEGSKA (reference sequence). The CDR3 sequence: CSARDQGGSGANVLTF. As DNA, the CDR3 is TGCAGTGCTAGAGATCAGGGGGGCTCTGGGGCCAACGTCCTGACTTTC.